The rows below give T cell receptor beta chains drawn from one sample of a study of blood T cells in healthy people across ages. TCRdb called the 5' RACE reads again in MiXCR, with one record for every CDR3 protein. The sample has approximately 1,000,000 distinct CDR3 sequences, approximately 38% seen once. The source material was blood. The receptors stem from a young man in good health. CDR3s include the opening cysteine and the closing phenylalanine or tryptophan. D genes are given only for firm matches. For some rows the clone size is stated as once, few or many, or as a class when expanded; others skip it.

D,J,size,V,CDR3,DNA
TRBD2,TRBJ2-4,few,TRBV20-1,CSAKRLAGPRLAKNIQYF,TGCAGTGCTAAGAGACTAGCGGGGCCAAGGCTAGCCAAAAACATTCAGTACTTC
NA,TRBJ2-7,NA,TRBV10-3,CAIRELAGYNEQYF,TGTGCCATCAGGGAACTAGCCGGATACAATGAGCAGTACTTC
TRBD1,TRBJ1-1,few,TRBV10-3,CAISEPQGQGVTEAFF,TGTGCCATCAGTGAGCCACAAGGACAGGGGGTCACTGAAGCTTTCTTT
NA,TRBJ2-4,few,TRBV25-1,CASSELAVQGGKNIQYF,TGTGCCAGCAGTGAATTAGCTGTCCAGGGCGGCAAAAACATTCAGTACTTC
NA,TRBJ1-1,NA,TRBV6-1,CASSVFRGDEAFF,TGTGCCAGCAGCGTATTCCGGGGGGATGAAGCTTTCTTT
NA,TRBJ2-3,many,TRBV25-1,CASSVRGFHTDTQYF,TGTGCCAGCAGTGTTCGGGGGTTCCATACAGATACGCAGTATTTT
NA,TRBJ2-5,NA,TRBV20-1,CSGAGDEQYF,TGCAGTGGGGCAGGGGATGAGCAGTACTTC
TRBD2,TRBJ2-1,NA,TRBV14,CASNIRLAGVLEQFF,TGTGCCAGCAACATCCGACTAGCGGGGGTTCTTGAGCAGTTCTTC
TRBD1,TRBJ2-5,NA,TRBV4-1,CASSQRRGTANEQYF,TGCGCCAGCAGCCAAAGGCGTGGGACAGCCAATGAGCAGTACTTC
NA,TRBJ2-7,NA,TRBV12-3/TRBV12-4,CASTTSGSHTYEQYF,TGTGCCAGCACCACATCGGGGTCCCACACCTACGAGCAGTACTTC
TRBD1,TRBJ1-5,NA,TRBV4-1,CASSLSQGADQPQHF,TGCGCCAGCAGTCTATCTCAGGGGGCCGATCAGCCCCAGCATTTT
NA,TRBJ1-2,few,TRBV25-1,CASSELVGGSYTF,TGTGCCAGCAGTGAATTGGTTGGGGGGAGCTACACCTTC
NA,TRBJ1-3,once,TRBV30,CAWREGANTIYF,TGTGCCTGGAGGGAAGGGGCGAACACCATATATTTT
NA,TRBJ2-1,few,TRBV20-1,CSASGGQSSYNEQFF,TGCAGTGCTAGCGGGGGCCAGAGCTCCTACAATGAGCAGTTCTTC
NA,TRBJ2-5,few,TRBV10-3,CAISEARQMETQYF,TGTGCCATCAGTGAGGCCAGACAGATGGAGACCCAGTACTTC
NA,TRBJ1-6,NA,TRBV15,CATSRVRSPLHF,TGTGCCACCAGCAGAGTACGTTCACCCCTCCACTTT
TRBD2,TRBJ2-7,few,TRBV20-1,CSVLAGKSSYEQYF,TGCAGTGTGCTAGCGGGGAAGAGCTCCTACGAGCAGTACTTC
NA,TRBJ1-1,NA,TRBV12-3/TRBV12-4,CAGRAGMYTEAFF,TGTGCCGGCCGGGCAGGGATGTACACTGAAGCTTTCTTT
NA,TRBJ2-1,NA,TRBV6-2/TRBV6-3,CASSRLHNEQFF,TGTGCCAGCAGTCGACTGCACAATGAGCAGTTCTTC
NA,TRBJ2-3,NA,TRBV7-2,CASSLLMADTQYF,TGTGCCAGCAGCTTACTGATGGCAGATACGCAGTATTTT
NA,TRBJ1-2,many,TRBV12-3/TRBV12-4,CASRSGAANYGYTF,TGTGCCAGCAGGTCAGGGGCAGCTAACTATGGCTACACCTTC
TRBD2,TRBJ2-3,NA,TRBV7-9,CASSMGLAGGPTDTQYF,TGTGCCAGCAGCATGGGACTAGCGGGCGGTCCCACAGATACGCAGTATTTT
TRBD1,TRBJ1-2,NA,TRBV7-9,CASSSDRVIYGYTF,TGTGCCAGCAGCTCGGACAGGGTAATCTATGGCTACACCTTC
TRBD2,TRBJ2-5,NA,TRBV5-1,CASSGGDGHNEQYF,TGCGCCAGCAGCGGGGGGGACGGCCACAATGAGCAGTACTTC
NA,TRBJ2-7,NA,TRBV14,CASSQEGVYEQYF,TGTGCCAGCAGCCAAGAAGGGGTCTACGAGCAGTACTTC
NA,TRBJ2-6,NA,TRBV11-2,CASSSRVSSGANVLTF,TGTGCCAGCAGTTCCCGGGTCTCCTCTGGGGCCAACGTCCTGACTTTC
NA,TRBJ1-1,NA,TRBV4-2,CASSQVPGGDTEAFF,TGTGCCAGCAGCCAAGTCCCGGGGGGAGACACTGAAGCTTTCTTT
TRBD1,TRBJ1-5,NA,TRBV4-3,CASSQVWPWTGNQPQHF,TGCGCCAGCAGCCAAGTTTGGCCTTGGACAGGGAATCAGCCCCAGCATTTT
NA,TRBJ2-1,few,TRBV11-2,CASSLGLGSYEQFF,TGTGCCAGCAGCTTAGGTCTGGGTAGCTATGAGCAGTTCTTC
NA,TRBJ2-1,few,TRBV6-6,CASSKMVAEQFF,TGTGCCAGCAGTAAGATGGTGGCTGAGCAGTTCTTC
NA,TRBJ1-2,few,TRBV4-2,CASSPSGGEGYGYTF,TGTGCCAGCAGCCCCTCCGGCGGGGAAGGCTATGGCTACACCTTC
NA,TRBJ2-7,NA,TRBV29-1,CSVEGSGVAYNEQYF,TGCAGCGTTGAAGGCTCAGGGGTGGCATACAATGAGCAGTACTTC
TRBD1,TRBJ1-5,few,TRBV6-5,CASSYSGRGRFGNQPQHF,TGTGCCAGCAGTTACTCTGGCAGGGGGCGCTTCGGCAATCAGCCCCAGCATTTT
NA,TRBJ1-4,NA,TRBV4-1,CASTRVQGEKLFF,TGCGCCAGCACAAGGGTTCAGGGCGAAAAACTGTTTTTT
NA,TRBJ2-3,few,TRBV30,CAWNSETPTDTQYF,TGTGCCTGGAATTCTGAGACTCCTACAGATACGCAGTATTTT
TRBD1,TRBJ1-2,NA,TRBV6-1,CASSEPGTGTRLSGYTF,TGTGCCAGCAGTGAACCCGGGACAGGGACCAGGTTATCGGGCTACACCTTC
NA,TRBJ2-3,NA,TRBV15,CATSRDLLGDEDTDTQYF,TGTGCCACCAGCAGAGATTTATTAGGGGACGAGGACACAGATACGCAGTATTTT
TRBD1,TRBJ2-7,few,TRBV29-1,CSVRDRGSYEQYF,TGCAGCGTTCGGGACAGGGGGTCCTACGAGCAGTACTTC
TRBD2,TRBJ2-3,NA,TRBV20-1,CSARDPSGAASTDTQYF,TGCAGTGCTAGAGATCCGAGCGGGGCTGCTAGCACAGATACGCAGTATTTT
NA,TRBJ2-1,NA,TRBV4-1,CASSQDRDKEYNEQFF,TGCGCCAGCAGCCAAGACCGGGACAAGGAATACAATGAGCAGTTCTTC
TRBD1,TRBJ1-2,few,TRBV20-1,CSARYRDSSYGYTF,TGCAGTGCTAGATACAGGGACAGTAGCTATGGCTACACCTTC
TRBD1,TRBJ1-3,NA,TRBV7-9,CASSLARDRGIFPGNTIYF,TGTGCCAGCAGCTTAGCCCGGGACAGGGGGATCTTTCCTGGAAACACCATATATTTT
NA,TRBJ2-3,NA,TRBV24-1,CATSDPRGGADTQYF,TGTGCCACCAGTGATCCTCGCGGGGGCGCAGATACGCAGTATTTT
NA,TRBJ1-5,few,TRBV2,CASSADRISAGQPQHF,TGTGCCAGCAGCGCAGACAGGATTAGCGCGGGTCAGCCCCAGCATTTT
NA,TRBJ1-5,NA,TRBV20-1,CSAASGGRGSNQPQHF,TGCAGTGCGGCAAGTGGGGGGCGTGGGAGCAATCAGCCCCAGCATTTT
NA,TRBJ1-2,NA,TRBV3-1,CASSQRELGGYTF,TGTGCCAGCAGCCAAAGGGAATTGGGTGGCTACACCTTC
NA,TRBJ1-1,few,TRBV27,CASSGIGHKEAFF,TGTGCCAGCAGCGGAATTGGACATAAAGAAGCTTTCTTT
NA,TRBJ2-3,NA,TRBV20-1,CSARDSRGTDTQYF,TGCAGTGCTAGGGACTCGAGGGGCACAGATACGCAGTATTTT
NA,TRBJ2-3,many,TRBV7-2,CASRGRGYSTDTQYF,TGTGCCAGCAGGGGTAGGGGGTATTCCACAGATACGCAGTATTTT
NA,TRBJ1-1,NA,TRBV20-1,CSARVAGALSTEAFF,TGCAGTGCTAGAGTGGCGGGGGCGCTGAGCACTGAAGCTTTCTTT
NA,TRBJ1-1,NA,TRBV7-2,CASSLGGHLGTEAFF,TGTGCCAGCAGCCTGGGCGGCCACTTGGGAACTGAAGCTTTCTTT